The 32 T cell receptor beta chains below all came from one sample that was sequenced in a study of cytomegalovirus exposure and HLA in healthy donors. TCRdb's table, derived via immunoSEQ multiplex PCR, lists solely in-frame clones and lacks some. The data hold around 140,000 clones, with about 91% observed a single time. Specimen: PBMCs. Receptors were obtained from a woman younger than 30 in good health and CMV-seronegative.

The chain couples TRBV19 to TRBJ1-3, with 10 bases matching TRBD1. The CDR3 totals 17 residues. Germline assignment: CDR1 LNHDA and CDR2 SQIVND (reference sequence). Losses at the gene ends were 10 bases for V and 7 bases for J; bases not matched to a gene: 19. Here the CDR3 reads CATGGTGEAGAWNTIYF. CDR3 coding DNA: TGTGCCACGGGAGGGACAGGGGAGGCCGGAGCATGGAACACCATATATTTT.

Only one count was recorded for this clone. The V and J genes are TRBV6-1 and TRBJ2-7, with a tentative D call TRBD2 (6 bases). Trimming left V 4 bases short and J 5 bases short, with 21 bases between. In germline, CDR1 is MNHNS, CDR2 SASEGT. The CDR3 is made up of 16 amino acids. As DNA, the CDR3 is TGTGCCAGCAGTGTCGCCCGGGGGTCAACTACGGACGAGCAGTACTTC. Translating it yields CASSVARGSTTDEQYF.

The chain links TRBV5-6 to TRBJ1-1, with TRBD1 identical over 8 bases. Germline CDR1 reads SGHDT; CDR2 reads YYEEEE. V was pared by 3 bases and J by 5 bases, with 9 bases of the junction left unmatched. This CDR3 contains 15 residues. This CDR3 reads CASSYGTGGLTEAFF. CDR3 sequence (DNA): TGTGCCAGCAGCTATGGGACAGGAGGACTGACTGAAGCTTTCTTT.

V is TRBV10-3 and J is TRBJ2-3; 10 nucleotides align to TRBD2. Germline assignment: CDR1 ENHRY and CDR2 SYGVKD. V was pared by 0 bases and J by 5 bases, with 5 bases of the junction left unmatched. The CDR3 consists of 16 residues. The CDR3 here is CAISESRLAGGDTQYF. CDR3 coding DNA: TGTGCCATCAGTGAGTCCCGACTAGCGGGCGGAGATACGCAGTATTTT.

The CDR3 DNA reads TGTGCCAGCAGCTTAGTAGGGACAGGACTTTACAATGAGCAGTTCTTC. Translated, it gives CASSLVGTGLYNEQFF. The rearrangement joins TRBV7-2 to TRBJ2-1; TRBD1 matches 8 bases. With V trimmed by 1 base and J by 4 bases, 6 bases remained unmatched. This CDR3 comprises 16 residues. From germline, CDR1 is SGHTA and CDR2 FQGNSA.

The chain carries TRBV4-1 and TRBJ1-6; D not certain. The germline CDR1 and CDR2 sequences are MGHRA and YSYEKL. The V end lost 1 base, the J end lost 7 bases, and 11 bases lay between the germline ends. The CDR3 spans 15 residues. The CDR3 region has the DNA TGCGCCAGCAGCCAAGTCGGGATGCCGAATTCACCCCTCCACTTT. This encodes CASSQVGMPNSPLHF.

In this sample, this clone turned up a few times. V is TRBV7-8 and J is TRBJ2-1; 9 bases map to TRBD2. The CDR3 consists of 16 residues. V dropped 5 bases and J dropped 5; count of bases not matched to a gene: 10. Germline V gene sequence: CDR1 SGHVS, CDR2 FQNEAQ. The CDR3 loop is CASSSLTSGYDNEQFF. CDR3 DNA sequence: TGTGCCAGCAGCAGCCTGACTAGCGGTTACGACAATGAGCAGTTCTTC. Combining the CDR3 with reference TRBV7-8 and TRBJ2-1 gives the whole variable domain GAGVSQSPRYKVAKRGQDVALRCDPISGHVSLFWYQQALGQGPEFLTYFQNEAQLDKSGLPSDRFFAERPEGSVSTLKIQRTQQEDSAVYLCASSSLTSGYDNEQFFGPGTRLTVL.

This clone was seen more than once but under ten times. The V call is TRBV6-5, the J call TRBJ2-6; no reliable D call. The CDR3 is 15 amino acids. Germline assignment: CDR1 MNHEY and CDR2 SVGAGI. The germline V and J ends were trimmed by 0 bases and 0 bases, with 3 bases remaining between them. The CDR3 reads CASSYSGSGANVLTF. The CDR3 coding sequence is TGTGCCAGCAGTTACTCCGGCTCTGGGGCCAACGTCCTGACTTTC.

The V and J genes are TRBV6-5 and TRBJ1-2; 10 positions match TRBD1. This CDR3 contains 16 residues. CDR1 MNHEY and CDR2 SVGAGI come from the germline V gene. J gave up 7 bases and V 4 bases, and 12 bases lay outside the gene matches. The CDR3 region is CASSFATGGERSGYTF. For the CDR3, the DNA is TGTGCCAGCAGTTTCGCGACAGGGGGCGAACGTAGTGGCTACACCTTC.

CDR3 nucleotides: TGTGCCAGCAGCTTAGGCGGCAGGGGTAATGAAAAACTGTTTTTT. It yields the protein CASSLGGRGNEKLFF. The chain couples TRBV7-3 to TRBJ1-4, with D possibly being TRBD1 (6 bases). CDR1 and CDR2 (germline): SGHTA, FQGTGA. V gave up 2 bases and J gave up 4 bases, with 11 bases separating them. The CDR3 is made up of 15 amino acids.

The V and J genes are TRBV6-4 and TRBJ1-5; 11 bases are shared with TRBD1. J lost 6 bases, V lost 10 bases, and 14 bases had no gene match. The length of the CDR3 is 16 residues. Germline CDR1 reads MRHNA; CDR2 reads SNTAGT. This chain's CDR3 is CAIIHTGTGGGQPQHF. The CDR3 region has the DNA TGTGCCATTATCCACACCGGGACAGGGGGGGGTCAGCCCCAGCATTTT.

V gene TRBV6-5 combines with J gene TRBJ2-6, with TRBD2 as a possible D gene (6 bases). The germline gives CDR1 MNHEY, CDR2 SVGAGI. The CDR3 is 16 residues long. V was cut by 0 bases and J by 4 bases, with 10 bases left in between. CDR3 sequence reads: CASSYSEGPGANVLTF. In DNA, the CDR3 is TGTGCCAGCAGTTACTCGGAGGGGCCGGGGGCCAACGTCCTGACTTTC.

This chain connects TRBV6-6 to TRBJ2-1; TRBD2 matches at 8 bases. The CDR3 length is 13 residues. The junction had 8 bases not matched to a gene; V was cut back by 8 bases and J by 8 bases. Germline CDR1 MNHNY, CDR2 SVGAGI (reference sequence). In DNA, the CDR3 is TGTGCCAGCTCGCCTAGCGGGCGGGATGAGCAGTTCTTC. Amino acids: CASSPSGRDEQFF.

CDR3 nucleotide sequence: TGTGCCAGCAGCCAAACACTAGTAGCCAACTACGAGCAGTACTTC. Translating it yields CASSQTLVANYEQYF. This chain uses TRBV7-2 with TRBJ2-7; TRBD2 might be the D (5 bases). The germline gives CDR1 SGHTA, CDR2 FQGNSA. The CDR3 covers 15 residues. V shed 5 bases and J shed 3 bases, with 17 bases lying between them.

In this sample, this clone turned up a few times. The chain recombines TRBV7-9 with TRBJ2-3; 9 bases map to TRBD2. CDR1 is SEHNR and CDR2 is FQNEAQ in the germline V gene (reference sequence). With V trimmed by 5 bases and J by 3 bases, 6 bases remained unmatched. CDR3 length equals 15 residues. Written as DNA, the CDR3 is TGTGCCAGCAGCCGAAGCGGGGGGACGACAGATACGCAGTATTTT. Its translation is CASSRSGGTTDTQYF. Drawing the rest from reference TRBV7-9 and TRBJ2-3, the complete variable domain is DTGVSQNPRHKITKRGQNVTFRCDPISEHNRLYWYRQTLGQGPEFLTYFQNEAQLEKSRLLSDRFSAERPKGSFSTLEIQRTEQGDSAMYLCASSRSGGTTDTQYFGPGTRLTVL.

The chain has TRBV5-1 and TRBJ2-5; tentatively, D is TRBD2 (5 bases). Trimming cost V 3 bases and J 5 bases, with 20 bases left between them. The CDR3 has 16 residues. From germline, CDR1 is SGHRS and CDR2 YFSETQ. The CDR3 is CASSYSERTSGETQYF. The CDR3 nucleotides are TGCGCCAGCAGCTACTCTGAGCGGACCTCCGGCGAGACCCAGTACTTC.

A note on this clone: The junction does not match germline at one end; this may be a read error. The V gene is TRBV7-2, the J gene TRBJ1-5; D gene ambiguous. This CDR3 contains 14 residues. The germline V gene has CDR1 SGHTA and CDR2 FQGNSA. For the CDR3, the DNA is TGTGCCAGCAGCCCAGAGGTCAGCACTCAGCCCCAGCATTTT. It translates to CASSPEVSTQPQHF.

CDR3 sequence (DNA): TGTGCCAGCAGTGACCGTTCGGGGGAATGGGAAAAACTGTTTTTT. Its protein product is CASSDRSGEWEKLFF. This chain links TRBV6-1 with TRBJ1-4; possibly TRBD1 for D (5 bases). The V end was cut by 3 bases, the J end by 8 bases, with 16 bases between. The CDR3 contains 15 residues. Germline V gene lookup returns CDR1 MNHNS and CDR2 SASEGT.

As DNA, the CDR3 is TGTGCCAGCAGCGCGTACAGGGATGGCTACACCTTC. Amino acids: CASSAYRDGYTF. J is TRBJ1-2 and V is TRBV7-9; weak D call: TRBD1 (6 bases). V was trimmed by 5 bases and J by 6 bases, leaving 10 bases between them. The germline V gene has CDR1 SEHNR and CDR2 FQNEAQ (reference sequence). This CDR3 is built from 12 residues.

This chain connects TRBV9 to TRBJ1-4; D might be TRBD1 (5 bases). CDR1 SGDLS and CDR2 YYNGEE come from the germline V gene. The CDR3 is made up of 13 amino acids. V was cut by 4 bases and J by 5 bases, with 9 bases left in between. The CDR3: CASSRDSNEKLFF. Written as DNA, the CDR3 is TGTGCCAGCAGCCGAGACAGCAATGAAAAACTGTTTTTT.

There are a few counts of this clone. This chain joins TRBV7-6 and TRBJ2-7; D is perhaps TRBD2 (5 bases). The CDR3 runs 13 residues. V dropped 4 bases and J dropped 4 bases, with 11 bases sitting between them. The V gene's germline CDR1 is SGHVS and CDR2 FNYEAQ. CDR3 DNA sequence: TGTGCCAGCAGCTCCGGAGAGGGATACGAGCAGTACTTC. Translating gives CASSSGEGYEQYF.

The chain is built from TRBV19 and TRBJ1-1; possible D gene TRBD1, 6 bases. Trimming left V 8 bases short and J 5 bases short, with 15 bases between. CDR3 length: 13 residues. The germline V gene encodes CDR1 LNHDA and CDR2 SQIVND (reference sequence). The CDR3: CASAGQAGTEAFF. Written as DNA, the CDR3 is TGTGCCAGTGCGGGACAAGCGGGAACTGAAGCTTTCTTT.

This clone was detected ten times or more. J is TRBJ2-2 and V is TRBV9, with TRBD2 matching 7 bases. Germline V lookup: CDR1 SGDLS, CDR2 YYNGEE. After removal of 4 bases from V and 6 bases from J, the junction contained 6 bases not matched to a gene. CDR3 length equals 14 residues. CDR3 amino acids: CASSTRTRPGELFF. Here the CDR3 DNA reads TGTGCCAGCAGCACCCGGACTAGGCCCGGGGAGCTGTTTTTT.

This clone was counted a single time. The V gene is TRBV27, the J gene TRBJ2-1; tentatively, D is TRBD2 (6 bases). The length of the CDR3 is 13 residues. Trimming pared 6 bases from V and 4 bases from J, leaving 10 bases between. Germline lookup yields CDR1 MNHEY and CDR2 SMNVEV (reference sequence). This chain's CDR3 is CASSSGVYNEQFF. Here the CDR3 DNA reads TGTGCCAGCAGCTCGGGGGTATACAATGAGCAGTTCTTC.

This rearrangement joins TRBV25-1 to TRBJ2-1, with a weak D call TRBD1 (6 bases). Germline V gene sequence: CDR1 MGHDK, CDR2 SYGVNS. V gave up 8 bases and J gave up 0 bases, with 17 bases separating them. The CDR3 has 16 residues. The CDR3 bases are TGTGCCAGCTCGGGGAGACAGGCAAGCTCCTACAATGAGCAGTTCTTC. This sequence encodes CASSGRQASSYNEQFF.

The CDR3 bases are TGTGCCAGCTCATCTGCTATTCCCTCCTACAATGAGCAGTTCTTC. Its protein is CASSSAIPSYNEQFF. The genes are TRBV18 and TRBJ2-1; D is ambiguous. CDR1 KGHSH and CDR2 LQKENI come from the germline V gene. Between the trimmed V and J ends, which lost 5 bases and 0 bases, there was a span of 11 bases. The CDR3 covers 15 residues.

V and J are TRBV19 and TRBJ1-2; D is possibly TRBD1 (6 bases). Germline assignment: CDR1 LNHDA and CDR2 SQIVND (reference sequence). The CDR3 sequence is 16 residues long. V gave up 7 bases and J gave up 0 bases, with 18 bases separating them. As DNA, the CDR3 is TGTGCCAGTAACAGGGCCAGAAGACCAACTAACTATGGCTACACCTTC. Translated, it gives CASNRARRPTNYGYTF.

This clone was seen more than once but under ten times. The V gene is TRBV19, the J gene TRBJ1-4; D is ambiguous. Trimming cost V 6 bases and J 7 bases, with 15 bases left between them. CDR1 LNHDA and CDR2 SQIVND come from the germline V gene (reference sequence). The CDR3 runs 14 residues. The CDR3 region has the DNA TGTGCCAGTAGGGACCCCGGAGGACGTGAAAAACTGTTTTTT. Protein: CASRDPGGREKLFF.

The chain recombines TRBV18 with TRBJ1-6; D possibly corresponds to TRBD1 (5 bases). V was trimmed by 6 bases and J by 2 bases, leaving 14 bases between them. CDR1 and CDR2 (germline): KGHSH, LQKENI. The CDR3 runs 16 residues. For the CDR3, the DNA is TGTGCCAGCTCCCCCCCGCAGGGCACCTATAATTCACCCCTCCACTTT. It translates to CASSPPQGTYNSPLHF.

The CDR3 region is CASSRDRANSPLHF. In nucleotides, the CDR3 is TGTGCCAGCAGCCGGGACAGAGCGAATTCACCCCTCCACTTT. This chain uses TRBV5-6 with TRBJ1-6, with 7 bases identical to TRBD1. In germline, CDR1 is SGHDT, CDR2 YYEEEE. The V gene end was trimmed by 4 bases and the J gene end by 7 bases; junction bases not matched to a gene: 5. This CDR3 has 14 amino acids.

The chain couples TRBV7-9 to TRBJ1-3; 8 nucleotides agree with TRBD1. V shed 11 bases, J shed 0 bases, and the junction held 6 bases outside the gene matches. Per germline, CDR1 SEHNR and CDR2 FQNEAQ (reference sequence). This CDR3 region has 14 residues. CDR3 in DNA: TGTGCCGATGGACAGGGTCTCTCTGGAAACACCATATATTTT. It is translated as CADGQGLSGNTIYF.

This clone was counted a single time. This chain connects TRBV6-5 to TRBJ1-1, with 8 bases that match TRBD1. J was trimmed by 0 bases and V by 6 bases; bases with no gene match: 3. This CDR3 has 14 amino acids. CDR1 MNHEY and CDR2 SVGAGI come from the germline V gene. DNA for the CDR3: TGTGCCAGCAGGAGGACAGGGCTGAACACTGAAGCTTTCTTT. Protein sequence: CASRRTGLNTEAFF.